One and the same sample provided the 27 T cell receptor beta chains below, sequenced in a study of blood T cell repertoires in COVID-19. Data came from immunoSEQ multiplex PCR; TCRdb stores just in-frame clones and leaves some out. The sample carries around 700,000 clones, approximately 90% recorded once. Sequencing used peripheral blood. The receptors shown here come from a woman under 30 with acute or convalescent COVID-19.

A remark on this clone: Within the sample, other DNA sequences also encode this same CDR3. J is TRBJ1-2 and V is TRBV19; 9 bases are shared with TRBD1. Looked up from germline, CDR1 is LNHDA and CDR2 is SQIVND (reference sequence). The CDR3 is made up of 13 amino acids. V lost 6 bases, J lost 8 bases, and 7 bases stayed unmatched. CDR3 in amino acids: CASSPGQGRGYTF. The CDR3 DNA reads TGTGCCAGTAGCCCCGGACAGGGGAGAGGCTACACCTTC.

The J gene is TRBJ2-1, the V gene TRBV7-3; the match to TRBD2 covers 8 bases. Germline V gives CDR1 SGHTA, CDR2 FQGTGA. This CDR3 has 15 residues. The J segment lost 2 bases and the V segment lost 3 bases, leaving 3 bases of the junction unmatched. CDR3 loop: CASSFSGGAYNEQFF. The CDR3 coding sequence is TGTGCCAGCAGCTTCTCCGGGGGGGCCTACAATGAGCAGTTCTTC. Filled out from reference TRBV7-3 and TRBJ2-1, the complete variable domain reads GAGVSQTPSNKVTEKGKYVELRCDPISGHTALYWYRQSLGQGPEFLIYFQGTGAADDSGLPNDRFFAVRPEGSVSTLKIQRTERGDSAVYLCASSFSGGAYNEQFFGPGTRLTVL.

The rearrangement joins TRBV4-3 to TRBJ2-7, with 7 bases matching TRBD1. With V trimmed by 4 bases and J by 3 bases, 9 bases remained unmatched. Per the germline V gene, CDR1 is LGHNA and CDR2 is YSLEER. The CDR3 is made up of 15 amino acids. As DNA, the CDR3 is TGCGCCAGCAGCCCTTCGAGACAGGGTTTCTACGAGCAGTACTTC. This translates into CASSPSRQGFYEQYF.

The chain carries TRBV7-2 and TRBJ1-1; D is possibly TRBD1 (5 bases). The V gene's germline CDR1 is SGHTA and CDR2 FQGNSA. The CDR3 is made up of 17 amino acids. V was cut by 0 bases and J by 0 bases, with 14 bases left in between. The CDR3 here is CASSLAGPGLMNTEAFF. CDR3 bases: TGTGCCAGCAGCTTAGCGGGACCGGGACTGATGAACACTGAAGCTTTCTTT.

The chain employs TRBV18 and TRBJ1-1; D is uncertain. The CDR3 has 12 amino acids. V lost 2 bases to trimming and J lost 10 bases, with 11 bases between them. Germline values: CDR1 KGHSH, CDR2 LQKENI. The DNA of the CDR3 is TGTGCCAGCTCACCAGGTAATACGGGAGCTTTCTTT. Translating it yields CASSPGNTGAFF. Drawing the rest from reference TRBV18 and TRBJ1-1, the complete variable domain is NAGVMQNPRHLVRRRGQEARLRCSPMKGHSHVYWYRQLPEEGLKFMVYLQKENIIDESGMPKERFSAEFPKEGPSILRIQQVVRGDSAAYFCASSPGNTGAFFGQGTRLTVV.

The chain has TRBV10-3 and TRBJ2-3; the match to TRBD1 covers 9 bases. V dropped 3 bases and J dropped 3; count of bases not matched to a gene: 7. Germline lookup yields CDR1 ENHRY and CDR2 SYGVKD. The CDR3 length is 16 residues. CDR3 DNA sequence: TGTGCCATCAGTGAACCGGGACAGGGTTGGACAGATACGCAGTATTTT. It codes for CAISEPGQGWTDTQYF.

The J gene is TRBJ2-1, the V gene TRBV30, with D perhaps TRBD1 (5 bases). This CDR3 has 15 residues. Trimming shortened V by 5 bases and J by 9 bases, and 23 bases separated the two germline ends. Germline CDR1 is GTSNPN and CDR2 is SVGIG (reference sequence). CDR3 sequence (DNA): TGTGCCTGGCGCCAAAGGGGTATCTCAGAAGGTGAGCAGTTCTTC. This gives the protein CAWRQRGISEGEQFF.

The CDR3 nucleotides read TGTGCCAGCATCCCGGGACAGGGGGCCTGGGAGGACTACGAGCAGTACTTC. Amino acids: CASIPGQGAWEDYEQYF. The gene calls are TRBV2 and TRBJ2-7, with 12 bases matching TRBD1. V shed 7 bases, J shed 3 bases, and the junction held 13 bases outside the gene matches. The CDR3 has 17 amino acids. Germline V gene sequence: CDR1 SNHLY, CDR2 FYNNEI.

CDR3 sequence reads: CASRPFQGAGYGYTF. As DNA, the CDR3 is TGTGCCAGCAGACCCTTCCAGGGGGCGGGATATGGCTACACCTTC. V usage is TRBV27 and J usage is TRBJ1-2; 8 positions agree with TRBD1. Germline V gives CDR1 MNHEY, CDR2 SMNVEV (reference sequence). The trim removed 6 bases at V and 5 bases at J, leaving 11 bases unmatched. The CDR3 contains 15 residues.

This chain joins TRBV9 and TRBJ1-2; 7 bases are a match to TRBD1. Germline trimming cut 1 base from V and 1 base from J; bases unmatched to any gene: 4. The CDR3 length is 15 residues. The germline CDR1 and CDR2 sequences are SGDLS and YYNGEE. In DNA, the CDR3 is TGTGCCAGCAGCGTACTGGGACAGAATAACTATGGCTACACCTTC. It is translated as CASSVLGQNNYGYTF.

The chain carries TRBV2 and TRBJ1-1; D ambiguous. Germline CDR1 and CDR2: SNHLY and FYNNEI. The CDR3 is made up of 15 amino acids. V lost 4 bases to trimming and J lost 4 bases, with 16 bases between them. The CDR3: CASSASNSRVTEAFF. Written as DNA, the CDR3 is TGTGCCAGCAGTGCGAGTAACTCGAGGGTCACTGAAGCTTTCTTT.

J is TRBJ2-5 and V is TRBV5-1; 12 bases agree with TRBD2. Unmatched junction bases numbered 10, after V lost 5 bases and J lost 5 bases. In germline, CDR1 is SGHRS, CDR2 YFSETQ. The CDR3 covers 16 residues. This CDR3 reads CASRATSGGNSETQYF. The CDR3 DNA follows: TGCGCCAGCAGGGCAACTAGCGGGGGGAACTCGGAGACCCAGTACTTC.

The V and J genes are TRBV14 and TRBJ2-5; tentatively, D is TRBD1 (6 bases). The CDR3 totals 13 residues. Trimming cost V 3 bases and J 3 bases, with 8 bases left between them. Germline assignment: CDR1 SGHDN and CDR2 FVKESK. The CDR3 loop reads CASSHRTEETQYF. DNA of the CDR3: TGTGCCAGCAGCCATCGGACAGAAGAGACCCAGTACTTC.

In DNA, the CDR3 is TGTGCGGCAGCGAACTCTGGGGCCAACGTCCTGACTTTC. Translating gives CAAANSGANVLTF. The V call is TRBV6-6, the J call TRBJ2-6; D call uncertain. In germline, CDR1 is MNHNY, CDR2 SVGAGI (reference sequence). This CDR3 contains 13 residues.

V usage is TRBV4-3 and J usage is TRBJ1-1; 9 bases are shared with TRBD1. Trimming took 3 bases from V and 0 from J; bases not matched to a gene: 14. Germline V gives CDR1 LGHNA, CDR2 YSLEER. The CDR3 loop spans 19 amino acids. As DNA, the CDR3 is TGCGCCAGCAGCCATAAAACTATATTACAGGGGGCAATGAACACTGAAGCTTTCTTT. It is translated as CASSHKTILQGAMNTEAFF.

The J gene is TRBJ1-1, the V gene TRBV27; 7 bases line up with TRBD1. Unmatched junction bases numbered 2, after V lost 0 bases and J lost 1 base. This CDR3 region has 15 residues. Per the germline V gene, CDR1 is MNHEY and CDR2 is SMNVEV (reference sequence). The CDR3 is CASSLSGGKNTEAFF. The CDR3 DNA sequence: TGTGCCAGCAGTTTATCAGGGGGCAAGAACACTGAAGCTTTCTTT.

The V and J genes are TRBV3-1 (or the pseudogene TRBV3-2) and TRBJ2-7; 14 bases are a match to TRBD2. Losses at the gene ends were 1 base for V and 2 bases for J; bases not matched to a gene: 4. CDR1 is LGHDT, CDR2 YNNKEL, per germline (reference sequence). This CDR3 comprises 17 residues. CDR3 sequence (DNA): TGTGCCAGCAGCCAAGGGACTAGCGGGGGGATCGCCTACGAGCAGTACTTC. It codes for CASSQGTSGGIAYEQYF.

The chain links TRBV28 to TRBJ1-1; D remains ambiguous. Trimming pared 4 bases from V and 2 bases from J, leaving 11 bases between. The CDR3 contains 14 residues. Germline-derived CDR1 and CDR2 are MDHEN and SYDVKM. The CDR3 DNA is TGTGCCAGCAGTTCAATACGGTTTAACACTGAAGCTTTCTTT. It specifies CASSSIRFNTEAFF.

J is TRBJ2-3 and V is TRBV3-1 (or the pseudogene TRBV3-2); 8 bases fit TRBD2. The CDR3 length is 13 residues. Germline V gene data show CDR1 as LGHDT and CDR2 as YNNKEL (reference sequence). V shed 3 bases and J 5 bases; nucleotides not matched to a gene: 1. The CDR3 reads CASSHSGVDTQYF. The CDR3 bases are TGTGCCAGCAGCCATAGCGGGGTAGATACGCAGTATTTT.

This clone appeared a few times. This chain uses TRBV3-1 (or the pseudogene TRBV3-2) with TRBJ1-5; the D is unclear. Germline V gene lookup returns CDR1 LGHDT and CDR2 YNNKEL (reference sequence). This CDR3 has 16 amino acids. V lost 1 base, J lost 2 bases, and 12 bases lay in between. As DNA, the CDR3 is TGTGCCAGCAGCCAAGGGGCGTCAGCGGGCAATCAGCCCCAGCATTTT. It translates to CASSQGASAGNQPQHF.

The chain recombines TRBV12-3 or TRBV12-4 with TRBJ1-2; 7 positions match TRBD1. V gave up 4 bases and J gave up 8 bases; unmatched junction bases: 7. This CDR3 spans 13 amino acids. The CDR3 region is CASSSWDSKGYTF. The CDR3 bases are TGTGCCAGCAGTTCTTGGGACAGCAAAGGCTACACCTTC.

The genes are TRBV7-9 and TRBJ1-5; weak D call: TRBD1 (5 bases). CDR3 size: 13 residues. V shed 8 bases and J shed 0 bases, with 8 bases lying between them. Germline CDR1 is SEHNR and CDR2 is FQNEAQ (reference sequence). The CDR3 region is CASGHDSNQPQHF. As DNA, the CDR3 is TGTGCCAGCGGACACGATAGCAATCAGCCCCAGCATTTT.

This clone appeared once. The CDR3 DNA follows: TGTGCCAGCTCACCCTACTCAGGCTCGATTATTTACGAGCAGTACTTC. This sequence encodes CASSPYSGSIIYEQYF. The chain joins TRBV18 to TRBJ2-7; D is uncertain. There are 16 residues in the CDR3. The ends were cut back, 3 bases at V and 4 bases at J, with 19 bases in the middle. Germline assignment: CDR1 KGHSH and CDR2 LQKENI.

J is TRBJ1-1 and V is TRBV27; D gene unclear. The ends were cut back, 7 bases at V and 1 base at J, with 10 bases in the middle. This CDR3 contains 13 residues. The germline gives CDR1 MNHEY, CDR2 SMNVEV (reference sequence). This CDR3 is CASTPGRNTEAFF. CDR3 nucleotides: TGTGCCAGCACTCCTGGGAGGAACACTGAAGCTTTCTTT.

The J gene is TRBJ1-5, the V gene TRBV18; TRBD1 matches 9 bases. CDR3 size: 18 residues. The V and J ends lost 4 bases and 2 bases, in that order; junction bases with no gene match: 12. The V gene's germline CDR1 is KGHSH and CDR2 LQKENI. CDR3 loop: CASSLRDRANIGNQPQHF. Written as DNA, the CDR3 is TGTGCCAGCTCACTCCGGGACAGGGCAAATATCGGCAATCAGCCCCAGCATTTT.

The V and J genes are TRBV3-1 (or the pseudogene TRBV3-2) and TRBJ2-1; tentatively, D is TRBD2 (5 bases). Germline V gene sequence: CDR1 LGHDT, CDR2 YNNKEL (reference sequence). Trimming cost V 0 bases and J 3 bases, with 33 bases left between them. The CDR3 extends over 23 amino acids. CDR3 DNA: TGTGCCAGCAGCCAAGATCGAGAAAGAGGGATACATCGGTACGTGGTAAACTACAATGAGCAGTTCTTC. Translating gives CASSQDRERGIHRYVVNYNEQFF.

The V gene is TRBV7-9, the J gene TRBJ1-2; 9 bases match TRBD1. Trimming at V came to 5 bases and at J to 3 bases, leaving 10 bases not matched to a gene. The CDR3 consists of 16 residues. CDR1 is SEHNR, CDR2 FQNEAQ, per germline (reference sequence). The CDR3 nucleotides are TGTGCCAGCAGCCCACAGGGGGCAGCCACCCACTATGGCTACACCTTC. This translates into CASSPQGAATHYGYTF.